This T cell receptor beta chain stems from a study of OX40 agonist ivuxolimab in advanced cancers. At the level of the study: Hepatocellular carcinoma, melanoma, renal cell or head and neck cancer affected the dose-escalation patients. One patient with hepatocellular carcinoma and two with cutaneous melanoma, three in all, had partial responses.

The data were produced by immunoSEQ multiplex PCR, yet TCRdb's version contains in-frame clones alone and is incomplete. The table shows roughly 35,000 clones, with under 80% occurring only once. This clone was seen a few times. Between the trimmed V and J ends, which lost 2 bases and 0 bases, there was a span of 14 bases. The germline CDR1 and CDR2 sequences are SGHTA and FQGNSA. This CDR3 has 16 amino acids. This sequence originates from an adult with an advanced solid tumor such as melanoma, head and neck, liver or kidney cancer. The specimen was CD4+ or CD8+ T cells sorted from blood, collected in a trial of the OX40 agonist ivuxolimab. The chain has TRBV7-2 and TRBJ2-7, with D possibly being TRBD1 (6 bases). This CDR3 reads CASSLRTASLSYEQYF. CDR3 sequence (DNA): TGTGCCAGCAGCTTAAGGACAGCGTCTCTCTCCTACGAGCAGTACTTC.